Listed here is a single TCR beta chain. In this sample, this clone turned up once. What antigen it recognizes has not been identified. No quality values exist for individual bases; no much larger clone is one base distant. This sample is drawn from a study of blood T cell repertoires in COVID-19 (dated by TCRdb to the early 2020s). About the full investigation: Samples from collaborators originated in the United States, Italy and Spain and spanned both the acute and convalescent phases of COVID-19. The material from the prospective study consisted of cDNA or gDNA derived from T cells, B-cell-depleted T cells, or PBMCs. Deeply sampled blood TCRbeta repertoires from subjects exposed to, actively infected with, or recovered from COVID-19 were included in the dataset. A freely available public database, intended as a resource for researchers studying the immune response to SARS-CoV-2, is where the repertoires were released. The samples were drawn from the first 160 participants of the ongoing ImmuneRACE study and from 950 to 1,500 subjects provided by 6 global collaborators. A de-identified subject ID, COVID-19 status, age in years and sex were almost always included in the sample metadata. Where available, HLA class I and class II types were taken from metadata supplied by the sample provider and were not determined by assay-based typing. Broader findings and caveats from the paper: The quantity of clinical and demographic metadata differed by source and by participant and was supplied without curation.

The germline V gene gives CDR1 as KGHDR and CDR2 as SFDVKD. V has 7 bases trimmed and J has 9 bases trimmed; junction bases matching no gene number 15. Its CDR3 holds 16 amino acids, cysteine through phenylalanine. The entry retains the CDR3 DNA only, 48 bases that are in frame from base 1. TCRbeta CDR3 regions were amplified from genomic DNA using the immunoSEQ Assay, a bias-controlled multiplex PCR. The paper's data handling went like this. Nucleated cell counts per sample were estimated from amplification of reference gene primers within the assay. To quantify the absolute abundance of each unique TCRbeta CDR3 rearrangement, sequence reads were collapsed and filtered. For each sample, productive Simpson clonality was calculated as the square root of Simpson's diversity index over productive rearrangements. TCRdb re-hosts the immuneACCESS table, in-frame sequences only. Its copies lack some clones; in the studies checked, an unresolved V gene accounts for under half of them, and the cause for the rest is not known. That table supplies the V and J calls and clone size; D and trimming were determined from the DNA. A total of fewer than 400,000 clones appear in this sample, roughly 88% of them only once. Together, the top ten hold around 2.2% of the sample.

Participants in the prospective study were enrolled through a virtual design, were aged about 18 to 100 years, and lived in approximately 25 United States geographic areas. In the prospective study, participants were assigned to cohorts based on the clinical history participants reported in a screening survey and a study questionnaire. ImmuneRACE Cohort 3 recovered participants were defined by two consecutive negative NP/OP PCR tests, healthcare professional clearance, or symptom resolution. Each participant in the prospective study had whole blood, serum and a nasopharyngeal or oropharyngeal swab collected by mobile phlebotomists. Participants in the prospective study had the option to provide additional blood draws and questionnaires over a roughly 2-month period. Prospective study blood samples were shipped either frozen or at room temperature before DNA extraction.

The chain couples TRBV24-1 to TRBJ2-1, and 9 junction bases match TRBD2. Sequenced sample: PBMCs or T cells enriched from blood (not recorded which). The receptor was isolated from a man between 25 and 39 years old who had recovered from COVID-19. The CDR3 sequence is CATSPIGTSIGGEQFF. Read as DNA, the sequence is TGTGCCACCAGCCCTATCGGGACTAGCATCGGCGGTGAGCAGTTCTTC.